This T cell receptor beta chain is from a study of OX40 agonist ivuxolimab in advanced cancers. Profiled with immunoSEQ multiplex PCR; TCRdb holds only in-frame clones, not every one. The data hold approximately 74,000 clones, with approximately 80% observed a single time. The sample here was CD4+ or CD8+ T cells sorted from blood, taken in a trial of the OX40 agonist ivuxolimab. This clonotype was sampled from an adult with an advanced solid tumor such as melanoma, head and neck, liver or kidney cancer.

In DNA, the CDR3 is TGTGCCAGCAGCCCCCCTCCCTTTTATAGCAATCAGCCCCAGCATTTT. It codes for CASSPPPFYSNQPQHF. V usage is TRBV7-2 and J usage is TRBJ1-5; D call uncertain. Germline assignment: CDR1 SGHTA and CDR2 FQGNSA. Trimming stripped 5 bases from V and 0 bases from J, with 14 bases between. CDR3 size: 16 residues.